A single sample gave rise to the 29 T cell receptor beta chains below, sequenced in a study of blood T cell repertoires in COVID-19. Produced via immunoSEQ multiplex PCR; TCRdb's table is partial and in-frame only. Here the sample spans over 85,000 clones, 75% to 90% being singletons. The material sequenced was peripheral blood. Receptors were obtained from a man aged 55 to 69 with acute or convalescent COVID-19.

This clone showed up just once. J is TRBJ2-1 and V is TRBV19, with a weak D call TRBD2 (7 bases). Germline V gene data show CDR1 as LNHDA and CDR2 as SQIVND (reference sequence). This CDR3 has 16 residues. Trimming cost V 3 bases and J 10 bases, with 22 bases left between them. The CDR3 DNA follows: TGTGCCAGTAGTATTGGGGGGGGGCCTAAATTTTTGGAGCAGTTCTTC. Translating it yields CASSIGGGPKFLEQFF.

In this sample, this clone turned up a few times. The V and J genes are TRBV7-8 and TRBJ1-5, with D possibly matching TRBD1 (5 bases). V shed 5 bases and J shed 7 bases, with 12 bases lying between them. Germline loops: CDR1 SGHVS, CDR2 FQNEAQ. The CDR3 covers 13 residues. CDR3 sequence reads: CASSRQGGQPQHF. CDR3 nucleotides: TGTGCCAGCAGCCGTCAGGGCGGCCAGCCCCAGCATTTT. The full variable domain, its missing parts supplied by reference TRBV7-8 and TRBJ1-5, is GAGVSQSPRYKVAKRGQDVALRCDPISGHVSLFWYQQALGQGPEFLTYFQNEAQLDKSGLPSDRFFAERPEGSVSTLKIQRTQQEDSAVYLCASSRQGGQPQHFGDGTRLSIL.

The chain couples TRBV27 to TRBJ1-1; 12 bases line up with TRBD1. The V and J ends lost 9 bases and 0 bases, in that order; junction bases with no gene match: 11. This CDR3 comprises 17 residues. The germline V gene encodes CDR1 MNHEY and CDR2 SMNVEV (reference sequence). This chain's CDR3 is CASQNRDRGQMNTEAFF. CDR3 DNA sequence: TGTGCCAGTCAAAACCGGGACAGGGGGCAAATGAACACTGAAGCTTTCTTT.

This chain uses TRBV7-9 with TRBJ2-1; tentatively, D is TRBD1 (5 bases). The CDR3 is made up of 12 amino acids. The germline V gene has CDR1 SEHNR and CDR2 FQNEAQ (reference sequence). The V gene lost 5 bases and the J gene lost 8 bases, with 10 bases spanning the gap. The CDR3 reads CASSQTADEQFF. CDR3 bases: TGTGCCAGCAGCCAGACAGCTGATGAGCAGTTCTTC.

V and J are TRBV30 and TRBJ2-5; 8 positions agree with TRBD2. Germline V gene data show CDR1 as GTSNPN and CDR2 as SVGIG (reference sequence). CDR3 length equals 15 residues. With V trimmed by 2 bases and J by 1 base, 6 bases remained unmatched. The CDR3 sequence is CAWSIRGGLQETQYF. CDR3 DNA sequence: TGTGCCTGGAGTATCCGGGGGGGCCTCCAAGAGACCCAGTACTTC.

This chain joins TRBV29-1 and TRBJ1-1, with 7 nucleotides matching TRBD1. The V segment lost 3 bases and the J segment 1 base; nucleotides outside the gene matches: 11. The length of the CDR3 is 16 residues. Germline V lookup: CDR1 SQVTM, CDR2 ANQGSEA. CDR3 region: CSVEISVGTENTEAFF. The DNA of the CDR3 is TGCAGCGTTGAGATATCCGTCGGGACAGAGAACACTGAAGCTTTCTTT.

This clone was seen once. The gene calls are TRBV4-3 and TRBJ1-2; D remains unclear. The CDR3 has 14 amino acids. V was cut by 0 bases and J by 5 bases, with 10 bases left in between. Germline lookup yields CDR1 LGHNA and CDR2 YSLEER. The CDR3 loop is CASSQDFTGYGYTF. CDR3 DNA: TGCGCCAGCAGCCAAGATTTCACGGGATATGGCTACACCTTC.

This clone was observed a few times. This chain uses TRBV5-6 with TRBJ2-1; TRBD2 aligns across 11 bases. CDR3 length: 17 amino acids. The germline V gene encodes CDR1 SGHDT and CDR2 YYEEEE. After removal of 5 bases from V and 2 bases from J, the junction contained 9 bases not matched to a gene. The CDR3 sequence: CASRRWLAGGAYNEQFF. CDR3 DNA sequence: TGTGCCAGCAGGAGATGGCTAGCGGGAGGAGCCTACAATGAGCAGTTCTTC. The full variable domain, its missing parts supplied by reference TRBV5-6 and TRBJ2-1, is DAGVTQSPTHLIKTRGQQVTLRCSPKSGHDTVSWYQQALGQGPQFIFQYYEEEERQRGNFPDRFSGHQFPNYSSELNVNALLLGDSALYLCASRRWLAGGAYNEQFFGPGTRLTVL.

This chain connects TRBV10-1 to TRBJ1-1; a weak D match, TRBD1 (6 bases). The CDR3 is 13 amino acids. Germline values: CDR1 WNHNN, CDR2 SYGVQD (reference sequence). V lost 9 bases, J lost 8 bases, and 19 bases lay in between. The chain's CDR3 is CASSPTGQWEAFF. The CDR3 nucleotides read TGCGCCAGTTCCCCGACAGGACAATGGGAAGCTTTCTTT.

The chain couples TRBV3-1 (or the pseudogene TRBV3-2) to TRBJ2-1; 10 nucleotides line up with TRBD2. Germline values: CDR1 LGHDT, CDR2 YNNKEL (reference sequence). Trimming took 4 bases from V and 10 from J; bases not matched to a gene: 16. CDR3 length equals 17 residues. CDR3 nucleotide sequence: TGTGCCAGCAGCCTCGTTAGCGGGGGGTCACCGTCTAACGAGCAGTTCTTC. Its translation: CASSLVSGGSPSNEQFF.

This clone is a singleton in its sample. The chain uses TRBV21-1 and TRBJ1-1; whether TRBD1, the table's D call, matches the DNA was not checked. TRBV21-1 is designated a pseudogene. The CDR3 length is 18 residues. The CDR3 region is CASRRPPGTKPGGTEAFF. In DNA form, the CDR3 reads TGTGCCAGCAGGAGACCACCCGGGACAAAGCCTGGGGGCACTGAAGCTTTCTTT.

This chain uses TRBV5-1 with TRBJ2-3, with 10 nucleotides matching TRBD2. This CDR3 region has 16 residues. V was pared by 4 bases and J by 5 bases, with 10 bases of the junction left unmatched. Germline V gene sequence: CDR1 SGHRS, CDR2 YFSETQ. The CDR3 DNA is TGCGCCAGCAGCATCGGACTAGCGGTCTCACGAGATACGCAGTATTTT. Translated, it gives CASSIGLAVSRDTQYF.

V gene TRBV15 combines with J gene TRBJ2-5, with 9 bases lining up with TRBD2. The CDR3 contains 17 residues. The germline gives CDR1 LNHNV, CDR2 YYDKDF (reference sequence). J gave up 2 bases and V 0 bases, and 7 bases lay outside the gene matches. CDR3 nucleotides: TGTGCCACCAGCAGAGACTTAGGGACTAGCAGACAAGAGACCCAGTACTTC. This codes for CATSRDLGTSRQETQYF.

J is TRBJ2-7 and V is TRBV30; TRBD2 aligns across 15 bases. Trimming cost V 6 bases and J 1 base; bases outside gene matches: 4. Germline lookup yields CDR1 GTSNPN and CDR2 SVGIG (reference sequence). CDR3 length: 15 amino acids. The CDR3 DNA follows: TGTGCCTGCCGGACTAGCGGGGGGGTTTCCTACGAGCAGTACTTC. It specifies CACRTSGGVSYEQYF.

The CDR3 region is CASSDSEGLSYGYTF. CDR3 nucleotides: TGTGCCAGCAGTGACTCGGAGGGGCTCAGCTATGGCTACACCTTC. The J gene is TRBJ1-2, the V gene TRBV6-4; perhaps TRBD1 as D (5 bases). In germline, CDR1 is MRHNA, CDR2 SNTAGT. The CDR3 runs 15 residues. Trimming took 0 bases from V and 4 from J, leaving 12 bases between them.

The J gene is TRBJ1-6, the V gene TRBV30; tentatively, D is TRBD1 (5 bases). The CDR3 runs to 15 residues. Trimming pared 0 bases from V and 10 bases from J, leaving 16 bases between. Germline-derived CDR1 and CDR2 are GTSNPN and SVGIG (reference sequence). The CDR3 loop is CAWSVSTGGESPLHF. CDR3 DNA sequence: TGTGCCTGGAGTGTATCCACAGGCGGGGAGTCACCCCTCCACTTT.

The rearrangement uses TRBV7-9 and TRBJ1-6; D not resolved. Between the trimmed V and J ends, which lost 0 bases and 9 bases, there was a span of 9 bases. This CDR3 comprises 14 residues. Germline CDR1 reads SEHNR; CDR2 reads FQNEAQ (reference sequence). The DNA for the CDR3 is TGTGCCAGCAGCTTAGCCGGCGCGGCTTCACCCCTCCACTTT. This encodes CASSLAGAASPLHF.

Comment on this clone: A read error may produce the germline difference seen at one junction end. The chain joins TRBV4-3 to TRBJ2-1; 9 nucleotides align to TRBD2. Germline CDR1 is LGHNA and CDR2 is YSLEER. The CDR3 extends over 18 amino acids. CDR3 DNA sequence: TGCGCCAGCAGCAAAGAGGTAGCGGGGGTACCGTCCTACAATGAGCAGTTCTTC. Its translation: CASSKEVAGVPSYNEQFF.

CDR3 coding DNA: TGTGCCAGCAGCCAAGATGGCCGGGGACTCAAATCAGGGGGCACTGAAGCTTTCTTT. Protein sequence: CASSQDGRGLKSGGTEAFF. The rearrangement links TRBV3-1 (or the pseudogene TRBV3-2) to TRBJ1-1; TRBD1 aligns across 7 bases. This CDR3 region has 19 residues. J gave up 4 bases and V 0 bases, and 17 bases lay outside the gene matches. Germline-derived CDR1 and CDR2 are LGHDT and YNNKEL (reference sequence).

This chain joins TRBV7-9 and TRBJ1-5; TRBD1 matches at 9 bases. Germline V gives CDR1 SEHNR, CDR2 FQNEAQ (reference sequence). CDR3 length: 13 amino acids. Trimming cost V 5 bases and J 5 bases; bases outside gene matches: 1. The CDR3 is CASSGQGYQPQHF. CDR3 coding DNA: TGTGCCAGCAGCGGACAGGGGTATCAGCCCCAGCATTTT.

The chain uses TRBV5-5 and TRBJ1-3; 8 positions agree with TRBD1. V gave up 6 bases and J gave up 0 bases; unmatched junction bases: 5. This CDR3 spans 15 amino acids. Per the germline V gene, CDR1 is SGHKS and CDR2 is YYEKEE (reference sequence). The CDR3 protein is CASTITGGSGNTIYF. The CDR3 nucleotides are TGTGCCAGCACAATAACAGGGGGCTCTGGAAACACCATATATTTT.

The V call is TRBV5-1, the J call TRBJ2-1; 7 bases line up with TRBD2. V gave up 3 bases and J gave up 6 bases; unmatched junction bases: 9. The CDR3 totals 15 residues. CDR1 and CDR2 from the germline V gene are SGHRS and YFSETQ. This CDR3 is CASSWEGREINEQFF. Written as DNA, the CDR3 is TGCGCCAGCAGCTGGGAGGGGCGGGAGATCAATGAGCAGTTCTTC.

The chain carries TRBV11-2 and TRBJ2-2; D unclear. Germline CDR1 is SGHAT and CDR2 is FQNNGV. The CDR3 has 16 amino acids. The V gene lost 2 bases and the J gene lost 0 bases, with 10 bases spanning the gap. CDR3 bases: TGTGCCAGCAGCTTATTCTCCAGAACGAACACCGGGGAGCTGTTTTTT. Translation gives CASSLFSRTNTGELFF.

The chain joins TRBV7-2 to TRBJ1-2; D possibly corresponds to TRBD1 (6 bases). Germline V gives CDR1 SGHTA, CDR2 FQGNSA. The ends were cut back, 2 bases at V and 7 bases at J, with 17 bases in the middle. The CDR3 covers 15 residues. The CDR3 sequence: CASSLSPGQGLGYTF. CDR3 in DNA: TGTGCCAGCAGCTTATCCCCGGGGCAGGGGCTTGGCTACACCTTC.

This clone has just a few counts. The chain is built from TRBV28 and TRBJ1-4; D is perhaps TRBD1 (5 bases). Germline loops: CDR1 MDHEN, CDR2 SYDVKM. The CDR3 has 15 amino acids. V lost 6 bases to trimming and J lost 3 bases, with 14 bases between them. Written as DNA, the CDR3 is TGTGCCAGCAGCAAGGGGCGAGTTGCTAATGAAAAACTGTTTTTT. Its translation: CASSKGRVANEKLFF.

The genes are TRBV30 and TRBJ1-1; no firm D call. Trimming pared 5 bases from V and 0 bases from J, leaving 10 bases between. The CDR3 runs to 13 residues. Per germline, CDR1 GTSNPN and CDR2 SVGIG (reference sequence). The CDR3 loop reads CAWAIGLNTEAFF. As DNA, the CDR3 is TGTGCCTGGGCAATCGGGTTGAACACTGAAGCTTTCTTT.

Here the CDR3 reads CASSGRAGSETQYF. The CDR3 nucleotides are TGTGCCAGCAGCGGTCGGGCGGGAAGTGAGACCCAGTACTTC. The V call is TRBV5-4, the J call TRBJ2-5, with D tentatively TRBD2 (6 bases). This CDR3 comprises 14 residues. The germline V and J ends were trimmed by 4 bases and 5 bases, with 15 bases remaining between them. Germline V gives CDR1 SGHNT, CDR2 YYREEE (reference sequence).

The rearrangement uses TRBV5-4 and TRBJ2-7, with a possible D match to TRBD2 (5 bases). V was pared by 2 bases and J by 6 bases, with 15 bases between. The CDR3 covers 14 residues. Germline CDR1 reads SGHNT; CDR2 reads YYREEE (reference sequence). Here the CDR3 reads CASSLGLNLGEQYF. CDR3 DNA sequence: TGTGCCAGCAGCTTAGGACTGAATCTGGGCGAGCAGTACTTC.

The chain couples TRBV9 to TRBJ2-2, with 7 nucleotides matching TRBD1. Germline V gene data show CDR1 as SGDLS and CDR2 as YYNGEE. CDR3 size: 15 residues. J was trimmed by 4 bases and V by 4 bases; bases with no gene match: 7. For the CDR3, the DNA is TGTGCCAGCAGCTTTGGACAGGTCGGCACCGGGGAGCTGTTTTTT. This gives the protein CASSFGQVGTGELFF.